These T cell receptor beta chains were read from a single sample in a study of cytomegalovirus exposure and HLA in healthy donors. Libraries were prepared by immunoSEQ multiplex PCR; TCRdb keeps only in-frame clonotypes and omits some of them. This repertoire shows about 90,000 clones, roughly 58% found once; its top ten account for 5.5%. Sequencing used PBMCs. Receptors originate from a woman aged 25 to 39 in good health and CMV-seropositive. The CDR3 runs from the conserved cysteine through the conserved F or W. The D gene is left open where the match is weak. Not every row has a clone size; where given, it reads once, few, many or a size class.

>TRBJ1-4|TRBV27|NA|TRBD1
TGTGCCAGCAGCCGACAGGGGAGGTCTGAAAAACTGTTTTTT
CASSRQGRSEKLFF
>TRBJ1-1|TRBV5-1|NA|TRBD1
TGCGCCAGCAGCCCTTTACAGGGGATGGGTGGATTGACAGCTTTCTTT
CASSPLQGMGGLTAFF
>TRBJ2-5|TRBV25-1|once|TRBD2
TGTGCCAGCAGTGATGCGGGCGGGGGGGCGTACCAAGAGACCCAGTACTTC
CASSDAGGGAYQETQYF
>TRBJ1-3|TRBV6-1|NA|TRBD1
TGTGCCAGCAAAAGACAGGGAGAGGCGGACACCATATATTTT
CASKRQGEADTIYF
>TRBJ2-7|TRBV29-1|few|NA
TGCAGCGCTATGGGCGGGATGCACTCCTACGAGCAGTACTTC
CSAMGGMHSYEQYF
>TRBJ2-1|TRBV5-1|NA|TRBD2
TGCGCCAGCAGCCTAGCGGGGGGGCCGGCAAATGAGCAGTTCTTC
CASSLAGGPANEQFF
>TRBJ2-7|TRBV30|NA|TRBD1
TGTGCCTGGGACTTGGGACAGCCATTGGGGGAGCAGTACTTC
CAWDLGQPLGEQYF
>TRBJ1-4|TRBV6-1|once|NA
TGTGCCAGCAGCGGGGGGATAGCAACTAATGAAAAACTGTTTTTT
CASSGGIATNEKLFF
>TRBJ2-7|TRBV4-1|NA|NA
TGCGCCAGCAGCCAAGATCGGGGTCCTGCCTACGAGCAGTACTTC
CASSQDRGPAYEQYF
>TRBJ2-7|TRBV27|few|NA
TGTGCCAGCAGTTTATCAGGCGGAGGCTACCCCTACGAGCAGTACTTC
CASSLSGGGYPYEQYF
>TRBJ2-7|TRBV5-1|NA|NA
TGCGCCAGCAGCCAGCTTATGACGGACAGCTCCTACGAGCAGTACTTC
CASSQLMTDSSYEQYF
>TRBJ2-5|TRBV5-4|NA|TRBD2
TGTGCCAGCAGCCCGGCACAGCTAGCGGGGGGAAACCAAGAGACCCAGTACTTC
CASSPAQLAGGNQETQYF
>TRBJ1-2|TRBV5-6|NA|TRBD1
TGTGCCAGCAGCTATTTGACCGGGACAGGGAATGGAGGAGGCTACACCTTC
CASSYLTGTGNGGGYTF
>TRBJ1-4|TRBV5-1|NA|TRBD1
TGCGCCAGCAGCCTGACCGGACAGGGAGGTAATGAAAAACTGTTTTTT
CASSLTGQGGNEKLFF
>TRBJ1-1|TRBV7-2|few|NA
TGTGCCAGCGGCTCTAGGGGGTCGGTTACTGAAGCTTTCTTT
CASGSRGSVTEAFF
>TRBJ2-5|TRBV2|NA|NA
TGTGCCAGCAGTGAGGCTGAGACCCAGTACTTC
CASSEAETQYF
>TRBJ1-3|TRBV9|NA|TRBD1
TGTGCCAGCAGCGTAGGAGGGACAGTTTATTCTGAAGACACCATATATTTT
CASSVGGTVYSEDTIYF
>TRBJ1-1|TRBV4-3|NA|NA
TGCGCCAGCAGCCCACAGGGTGGGAACACTGAAGCTTTCTTT
CASSPQGGNTEAFF
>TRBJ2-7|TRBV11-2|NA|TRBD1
TGTGCCAGCAGCCGGGACAGGCTTTACGAGCAGTACTTC
CASSRDRLYEQYF
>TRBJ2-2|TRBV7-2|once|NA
TGTGCCAGCAGCCTTATATCGGGGGGCATCACCGGGGAGCTGTTTTTT
CASSLISGGITGELFF
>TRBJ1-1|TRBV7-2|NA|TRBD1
TGTGCCAGCAGAAGGACAGGGAGTGGCAACACTGAAGCTTTCTTT
CASRRTGSGNTEAFF
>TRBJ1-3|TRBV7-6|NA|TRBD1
TGTGCCAGCAGCTTGGGGGACAGGGGGGGAAACACCATATATTTT
CASSLGDRGGNTIYF
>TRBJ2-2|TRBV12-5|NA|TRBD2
TGTGCTAGTGGGGAAGATCTAGCGGGGCGGGGCACCGGGGAGCTGTTTTTT
CASGEDLAGRGTGELFF